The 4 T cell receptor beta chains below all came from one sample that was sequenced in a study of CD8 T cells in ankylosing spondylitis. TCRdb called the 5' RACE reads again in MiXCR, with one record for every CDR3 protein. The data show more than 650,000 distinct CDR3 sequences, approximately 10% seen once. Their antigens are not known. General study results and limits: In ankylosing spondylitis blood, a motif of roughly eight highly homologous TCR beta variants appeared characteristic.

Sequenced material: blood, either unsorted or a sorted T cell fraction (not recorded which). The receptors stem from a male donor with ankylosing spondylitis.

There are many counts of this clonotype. In DNA, the CDR3 is TGCGCCAGCAGCGAGAGAGACTATGGCTACACCTTC. Protein sequence: CASSERDYGYTF. This chain links TRBV5-1 with TRBJ1-2; no clear D gene. V lost 4 bases and J lost 3, with 7 bases in between. There are 12 residues in the CDR3. Germline loops: CDR1 SGHRS, CDR2 YFSETQ.

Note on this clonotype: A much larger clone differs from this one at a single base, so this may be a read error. The CDR3 loop reads CASRQGSGCGYTF. The CDR3 bases are TGTGCCAGCAGACAGGGGAGCGGCTGTGGCTACACCTTC. The chain carries TRBV3-1 and TRBJ1-2; 7 nucleotides align to TRBD1. Germline V CDR1 and CDR2: LGHDT, YNNKEL (reference sequence). The CDR3 is made up of 13 amino acids. Trimming cost V 6 bases and J 7 bases; bases outside gene matches: 8.

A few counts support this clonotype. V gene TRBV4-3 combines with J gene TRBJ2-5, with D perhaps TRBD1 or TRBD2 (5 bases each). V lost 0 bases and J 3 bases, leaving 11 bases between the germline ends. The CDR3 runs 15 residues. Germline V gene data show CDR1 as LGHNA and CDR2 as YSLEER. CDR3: CASSQDWGREETQYF. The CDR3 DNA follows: TGCGCCAGCAGCCAAGATTGGGGACGAGAAGAGACCCAGTACTTC.

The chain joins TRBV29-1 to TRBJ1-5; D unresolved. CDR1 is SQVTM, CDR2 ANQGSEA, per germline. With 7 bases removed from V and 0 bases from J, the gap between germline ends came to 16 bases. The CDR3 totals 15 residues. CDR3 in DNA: TGCAGCGGGGAGGCCCGCCGGCATAGCAATCAGCCCCAGCATTTT. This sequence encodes CSGEARRHSNQPQHF.